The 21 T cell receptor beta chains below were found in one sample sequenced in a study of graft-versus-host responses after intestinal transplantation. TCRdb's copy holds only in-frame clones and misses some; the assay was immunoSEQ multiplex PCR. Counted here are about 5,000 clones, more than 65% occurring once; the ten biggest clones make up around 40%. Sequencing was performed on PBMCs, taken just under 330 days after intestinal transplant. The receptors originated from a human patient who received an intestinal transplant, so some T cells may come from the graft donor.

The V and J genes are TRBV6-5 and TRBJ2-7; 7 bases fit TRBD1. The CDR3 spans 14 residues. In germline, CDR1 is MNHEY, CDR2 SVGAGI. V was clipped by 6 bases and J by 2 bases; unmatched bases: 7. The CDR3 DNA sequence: TGTGCCAGCAGCGTACCGGGACAGCCCTACGAGCAGTACTTC. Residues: CASSVPGQPYEQYF.

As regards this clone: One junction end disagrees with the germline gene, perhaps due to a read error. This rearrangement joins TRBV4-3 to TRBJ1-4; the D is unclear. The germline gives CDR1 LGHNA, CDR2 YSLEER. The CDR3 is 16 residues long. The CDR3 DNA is TGCGCCATCAGCCAAGATCTGTGGTTCACTAATGAAAAACTGTTTTTT. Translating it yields CAISQDLWFTNEKLFF.

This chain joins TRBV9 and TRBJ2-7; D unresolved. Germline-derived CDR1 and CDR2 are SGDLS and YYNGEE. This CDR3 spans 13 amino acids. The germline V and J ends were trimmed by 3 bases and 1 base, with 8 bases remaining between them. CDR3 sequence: CASSAHGSYEQYF. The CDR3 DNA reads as TGTGCCAGCAGCGCCCATGGTTCCTACGAGCAGTACTTC.

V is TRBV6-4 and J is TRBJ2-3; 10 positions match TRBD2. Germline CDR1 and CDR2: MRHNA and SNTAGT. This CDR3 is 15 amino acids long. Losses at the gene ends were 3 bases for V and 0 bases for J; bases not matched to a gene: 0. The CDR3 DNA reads TGTGCCAGCAGTGAAGCGGGGGGGAGCACAGATACGCAGTATTTT. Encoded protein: CASSEAGGSTDTQYF.

CDR3 in amino acids: CASSYGITSTDTQYF. CDR3 bases: TGTGCCAGCAGTTATGGGATCACTAGCACAGATACGCAGTATTTT. The chain links TRBV6-5 to TRBJ2-3; D is unresolved. Germline assignment: CDR1 MNHEY and CDR2 SVGAGI. V lost 3 bases to trimming and J lost 0 bases, with 10 bases between them. CDR3 length: 15 residues.

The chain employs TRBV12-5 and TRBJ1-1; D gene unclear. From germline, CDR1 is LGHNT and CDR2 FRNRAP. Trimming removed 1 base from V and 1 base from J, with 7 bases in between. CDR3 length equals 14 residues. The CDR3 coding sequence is TGTGCTAGTGGTTTGGGATTGCCGAACACTGAAGCTTTCTTT. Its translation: CASGLGLPNTEAFF.

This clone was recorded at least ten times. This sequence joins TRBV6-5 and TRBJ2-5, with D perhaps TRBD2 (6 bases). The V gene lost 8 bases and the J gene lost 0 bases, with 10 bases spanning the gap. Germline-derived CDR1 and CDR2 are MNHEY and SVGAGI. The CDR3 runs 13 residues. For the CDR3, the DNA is TGTGCCAGCGGGGGGACGTACCAAGAGACCCAGTACTTC. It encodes CASGGTYQETQYF.

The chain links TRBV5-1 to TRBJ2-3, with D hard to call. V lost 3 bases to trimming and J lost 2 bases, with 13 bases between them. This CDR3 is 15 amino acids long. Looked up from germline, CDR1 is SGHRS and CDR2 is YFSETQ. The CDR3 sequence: CASSSHLNPTDTQYF. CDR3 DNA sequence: TGCGCCAGCAGCTCCCACCTCAACCCCACAGATACGCAGTATTTT. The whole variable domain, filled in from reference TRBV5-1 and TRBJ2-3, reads KAGVTQTPRYLIKTRGQQVTLSCSPISGHRSVSWYQQTPGQGLQFLFEYFSETQRNKGNFPGRFSGRQFSNSRSEMNVSTLELGDSALYLCASSSHLNPTDTQYFGPGTRLTVL.

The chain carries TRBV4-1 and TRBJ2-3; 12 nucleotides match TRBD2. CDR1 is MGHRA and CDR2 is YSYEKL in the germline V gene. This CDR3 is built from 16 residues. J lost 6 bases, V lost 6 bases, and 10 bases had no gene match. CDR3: CASRLLAGGDVDTQYF. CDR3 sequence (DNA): TGCGCCAGCAGGCTACTAGCGGGGGGCGATGTGGATACGCAGTATTTT.

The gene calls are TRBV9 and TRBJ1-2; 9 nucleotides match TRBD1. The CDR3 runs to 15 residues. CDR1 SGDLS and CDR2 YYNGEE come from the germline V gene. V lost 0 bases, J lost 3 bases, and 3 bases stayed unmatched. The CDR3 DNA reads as TGTGCCAGCAGCGTAGCTACAGGGGGCGACTATGGCTACACCTTC. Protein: CASSVATGGDYGYTF.

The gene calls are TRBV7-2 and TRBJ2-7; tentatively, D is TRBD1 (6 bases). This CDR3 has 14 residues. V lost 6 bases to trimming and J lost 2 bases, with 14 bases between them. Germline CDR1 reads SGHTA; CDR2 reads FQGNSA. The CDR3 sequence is CASRRAQGPYEQYF. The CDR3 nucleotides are TGTGCCAGCAGGAGAGCACAGGGCCCCTACGAGCAGTACTTC.

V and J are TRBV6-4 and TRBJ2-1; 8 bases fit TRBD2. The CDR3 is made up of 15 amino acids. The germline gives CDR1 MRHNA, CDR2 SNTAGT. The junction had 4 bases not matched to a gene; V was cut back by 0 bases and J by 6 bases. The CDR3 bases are TGTGCCAGCAGTGACTCGATTCGGGGGGGCAATGAGCAGTTCTTC. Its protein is CASSDSIRGGNEQFF.

The chain's CDR3 is CASSDFTGGAGELFF. In DNA, the CDR3 is TGTGCCAGCAGTGACTTTACAGGGGGCGCCGGGGAGCTGTTTTTT. The rearrangement joins TRBV6-4 to TRBJ2-2, with 9 bases lining up with TRBD1. From germline, CDR1 is MRHNA and CDR2 SNTAGT. V gave up 1 base and J gave up 6 bases; unmatched junction bases: 3. This CDR3 region has 15 residues.

CDR3 bases: TGTGCCAGCAGTGAAGCGCTTCCGCCGGCCCAGTACTTC. It encodes CASSEALPPAQYF. The rearrangement links TRBV6-1 to TRBJ2-5; D unclear. V dropped 0 bases and J dropped 9 bases, with 11 bases sitting between them. Germline V gene lookup returns CDR1 MNHNS and CDR2 SASEGT. The CDR3 totals 13 residues.

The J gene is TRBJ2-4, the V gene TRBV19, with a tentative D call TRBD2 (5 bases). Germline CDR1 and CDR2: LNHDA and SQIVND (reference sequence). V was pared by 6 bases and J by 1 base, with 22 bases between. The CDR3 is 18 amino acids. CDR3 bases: TGTGCCAGTAGCCCTGGACTCCTACTCCGGCGGGCCAAAAACATTCAGTACTTC. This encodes CASSPGLLLRRAKNIQYF. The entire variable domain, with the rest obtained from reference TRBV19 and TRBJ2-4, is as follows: DGGITQSPKYLFRKEGQNVTLSCEQNLNHDAMYWYRQDPGQGLRLIYYSQIVNDFQKGDIAEGYSVSREKKESFPLTVTSAQKNPTAFYLCASSPGLLLRRAKNIQYFGAGTRLSVL.

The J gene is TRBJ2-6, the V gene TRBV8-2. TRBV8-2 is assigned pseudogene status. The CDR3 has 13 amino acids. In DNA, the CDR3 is TGTGGCAGTAAGTCAAGTCGGGCCAACGTCCTGACTTTC. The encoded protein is CGSKSSRANVLTF.

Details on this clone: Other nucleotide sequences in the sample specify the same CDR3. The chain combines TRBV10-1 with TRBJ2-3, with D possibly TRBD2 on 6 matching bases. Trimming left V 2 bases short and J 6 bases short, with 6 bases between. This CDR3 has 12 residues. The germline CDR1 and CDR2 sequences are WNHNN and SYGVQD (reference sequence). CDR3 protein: CASSEGGDTQYF. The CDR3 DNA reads TGCGCCAGCAGTGAGGGGGGGGATACGCAGTATTTT.

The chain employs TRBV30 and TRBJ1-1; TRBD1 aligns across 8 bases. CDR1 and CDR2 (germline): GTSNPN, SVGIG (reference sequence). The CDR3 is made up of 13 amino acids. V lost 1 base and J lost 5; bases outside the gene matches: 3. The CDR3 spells CAWSGDRRTEAFF. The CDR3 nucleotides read TGTGCCTGGAGTGGGGACAGGAGGACTGAAGCTTTCTTT. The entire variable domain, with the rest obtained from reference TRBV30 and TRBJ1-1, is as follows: SQTIHQWPATLVQPVGSPLSLECTVEGTSNPNLYWYRQAAGRGLQLLFYSVGIGQISSEVPQNLSASRPQDRQFILSSKKLLLSDSGFYLCAWSGDRRTEAFFGQGTRLTVV.

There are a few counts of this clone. The DNA of the CDR3 is TGCGCCAGCAGCTTGTGGGCAGGGGGTAACTATGGCTACACCTTC. Protein product: CASSLWAGGNYGYTF. The V gene is TRBV5-1, the J gene TRBJ1-2, with 7 bases fitting TRBD1. The CDR3 runs to 15 residues. The V and J ends lost 1 base and 1 base, in that order; junction bases with no gene match: 4. The germline V gene has CDR1 SGHRS and CDR2 YFSETQ.

The CDR3 DNA sequence: TGTGCCAGCAGTTACGGGGACCCTAGGACGAACTATGGCTACACCTTC. Protein product: CASSYGDPRTNYGYTF. The chain recombines TRBV6-6 with TRBJ1-2, with D perhaps matching TRBD1 (5 bases). Trimming took 2 bases from V and 2 from J, leaving 15 bases between them. The CDR3 has 16 amino acids. Per germline, CDR1 MNHNY and CDR2 SVGAGI (reference sequence).

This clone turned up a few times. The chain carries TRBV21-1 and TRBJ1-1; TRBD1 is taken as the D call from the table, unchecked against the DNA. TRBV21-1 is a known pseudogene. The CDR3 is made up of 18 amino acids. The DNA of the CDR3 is TGTGCCAGCAGCACCCAAGCGGGGACAGGGGCTAAGAACACTGAAGCTTTCTTT. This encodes CASSTQAGTGAKNTEAFF.